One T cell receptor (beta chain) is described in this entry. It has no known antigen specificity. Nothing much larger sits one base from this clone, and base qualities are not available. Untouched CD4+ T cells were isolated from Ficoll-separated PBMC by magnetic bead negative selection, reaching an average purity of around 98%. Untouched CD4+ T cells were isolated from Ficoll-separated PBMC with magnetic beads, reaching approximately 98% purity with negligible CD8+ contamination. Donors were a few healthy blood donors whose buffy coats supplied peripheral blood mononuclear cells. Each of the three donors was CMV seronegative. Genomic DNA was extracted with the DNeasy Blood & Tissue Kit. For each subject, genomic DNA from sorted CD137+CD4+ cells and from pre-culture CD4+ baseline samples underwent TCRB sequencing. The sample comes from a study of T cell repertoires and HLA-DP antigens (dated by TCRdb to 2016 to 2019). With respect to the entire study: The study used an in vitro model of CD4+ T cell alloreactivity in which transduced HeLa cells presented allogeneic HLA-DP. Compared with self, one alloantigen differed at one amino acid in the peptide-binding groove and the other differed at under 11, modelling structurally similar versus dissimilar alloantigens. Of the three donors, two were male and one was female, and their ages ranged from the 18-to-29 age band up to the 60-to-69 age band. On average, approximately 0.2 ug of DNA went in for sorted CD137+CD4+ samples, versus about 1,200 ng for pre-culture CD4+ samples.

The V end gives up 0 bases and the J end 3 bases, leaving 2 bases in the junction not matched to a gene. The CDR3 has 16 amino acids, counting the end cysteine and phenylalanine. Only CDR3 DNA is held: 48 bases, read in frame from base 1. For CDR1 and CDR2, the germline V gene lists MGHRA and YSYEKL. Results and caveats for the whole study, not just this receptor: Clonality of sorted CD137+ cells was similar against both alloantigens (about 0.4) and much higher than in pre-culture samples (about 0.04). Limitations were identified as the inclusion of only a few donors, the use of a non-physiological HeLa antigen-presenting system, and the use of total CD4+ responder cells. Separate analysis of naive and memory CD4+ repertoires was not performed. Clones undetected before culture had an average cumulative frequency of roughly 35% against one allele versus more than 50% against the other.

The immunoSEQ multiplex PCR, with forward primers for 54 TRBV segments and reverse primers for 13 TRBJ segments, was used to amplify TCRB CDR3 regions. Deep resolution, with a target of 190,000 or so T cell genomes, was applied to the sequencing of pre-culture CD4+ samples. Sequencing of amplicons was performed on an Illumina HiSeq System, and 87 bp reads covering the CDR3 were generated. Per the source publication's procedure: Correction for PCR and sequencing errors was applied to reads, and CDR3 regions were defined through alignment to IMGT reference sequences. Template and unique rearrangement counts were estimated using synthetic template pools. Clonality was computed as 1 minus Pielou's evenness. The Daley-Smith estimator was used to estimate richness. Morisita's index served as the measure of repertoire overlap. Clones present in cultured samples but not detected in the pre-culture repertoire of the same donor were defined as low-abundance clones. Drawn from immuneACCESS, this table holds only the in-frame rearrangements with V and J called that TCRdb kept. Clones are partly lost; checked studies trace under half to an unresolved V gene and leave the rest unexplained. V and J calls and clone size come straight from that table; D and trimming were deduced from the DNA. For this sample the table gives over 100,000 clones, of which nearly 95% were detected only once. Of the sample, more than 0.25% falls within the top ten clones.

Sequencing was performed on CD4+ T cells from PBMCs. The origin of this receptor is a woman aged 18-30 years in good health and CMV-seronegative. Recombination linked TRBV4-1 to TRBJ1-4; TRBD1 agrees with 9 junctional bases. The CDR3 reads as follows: CASSQDWDRANEKLFF. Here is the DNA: TGCGCCAGCAGCCAAGATTGGGACAGGGCTAATGAAAAACTGTTTTTT.